The present T cell receptor beta chain was sequenced within a study of STAT5B mutations in CD4+ large granular lymphocyte leukemia. Findings and caveats of the study: The CD4+ versus CD8+ T-LGLL clonality difference may reflect limited sample size.

About this clone itself: As yet, its antigen is unknown.

The assay was immunoSEQ multiplex PCR, and TCRdb's table has in-frame clones only and misses some. The sample carries about 37,000 clones, roughly 87% recorded once. This receptor was obtained from a human donor in good health. Input material: CD4+ T cells from blood buffy coats.

CDR3 DNA sequence: TGCGCCAGCAGCATAAGCGGGACCGGGGAGCTGTTTTTT. Residues: CASSISGTGELFF. The chain joins TRBV5-1 to TRBJ2-2; D perhaps matches TRBD2 (6 bases). V gave up 4 bases and J gave up 5 bases, with 9 bases separating them. Germline values: CDR1 SGHRS, CDR2 YFSETQ. The CDR3 loop spans 13 amino acids.